The 12 T cell receptor beta chains below all came from one sample that was sequenced in a study of T-cell reconstitution after alpha-beta-depleted transplantation in children listed by TCRdb under 2016. The library came from PCR. TCRdb names Illumina HiSeq 2500 as the instrument used. To normalize quantification of the TCRbeta repertoire, the TCR libraries were built with molecular barcoding that relied on unique molecular identifiers. TCRdb cleaned the public reads at Q25 with fastp, built clones with MiXCR and kept in-frame beta chains. Identical CDR3 proteins give one entry, which carries the most common genes and DNA. Present in this sample are about 170,000 distinct CDR3 sequences, 11% of which were seen just once. The ten largest clonotypes hold around 13% of the sample. The label giving this sample's treatment or condition can be read as: allogeneic hematopoietic cell transplantation with graft depleted of TCRalphabeta T cells and CD19 B cells.

The sequencing here drew on PBMCs, taken before TCRalphabeta/CD19-depleted stem cell transplant. The receptor set was obtained from a boy younger than 10 with acute myeloid leukemia, due to receive a stem cell transplant.

In this sample, this clonotype turned up many times. V usage is TRBV29-1 and J usage is TRBJ2-1; D perhaps matches TRBD1 (6 bases). Germline CDR1 is SQVTM and CDR2 is ANQGSEA. The CDR3 loop spans 15 amino acids. V dropped 3 bases and J dropped 3 bases, with 15 bases sitting between them. This CDR3 is CSVDYGSGDYNEQFF. The CDR3 DNA is TGCAGCGTTGATTACGGGTCAGGGGACTACAATGAGCAGTTCTTC.

This clonotype was detected many times. This sequence joins TRBV12-3 or TRBV12-4 and TRBJ2-3; 8 bases fit TRBD2. V dropped 6 bases and J dropped 0; count of bases not matched to a gene: 11. CDR3 length: 17 residues. The CDR3 protein is CASSPNTGLASTDTQYF. The DNA for the CDR3 is TGTGCCAGCAGCCCTAACACCGGACTAGCCAGCACAGATACGCAGTATTTT.

The sample holds many counts of this clonotype. The chain uses TRBV11-2 and TRBJ1-5; D is unresolved. Germline V gene lookup returns CDR1 SGHAT and CDR2 FQNNGV. The V end was cut by 6 bases, the J end by 4 bases, with 16 bases between. The CDR3 runs 15 residues. DNA of the CDR3: TGTGCCAGCAGTGAGGGATGGCAGTTAAATCAGCCCCAGCATTTT. It codes for CASSEGWQLNQPQHF.

This clonotype has at least ten counts. The chain recombines TRBV28 with TRBJ1-2, with 8 bases matching TRBD1. The CDR3 is made up of 18 amino acids. V shed 7 bases and J 1 base; nucleotides not matched to a gene: 17. In germline, CDR1 is MDHEN, CDR2 SYDVKM. CDR3 DNA: TGTGCCAGCAAAATGAACCGGACAGGGAGGGTTATTAACTATGGCTACACCTTC. It codes for CASKMNRTGRVINYGYTF.

In its sample, this clonotype was seen many times. The chain has TRBV3-1 and TRBJ2-4; D call uncertain. V lost 1 base and J lost 8, with 12 bases in between. The CDR3 contains 14 residues. Per the germline V gene, CDR1 is LGHDT and CDR2 is YNNKEL (reference sequence). The CDR3 coding sequence is TGTGCCAGCAGCCAAGTTGGTATGATGGACATTCAGTACTTC. It translates to CASSQVGMMDIQYF.

In its sample, this clonotype was seen many times. The chain carries TRBV20-1 and TRBJ2-7; D uncertain. CDR3 length: 14 residues. The V end lost 3 bases, the J end lost 1 base, and 13 bases lay between the germline ends. The V gene's germline CDR1 is DFQATT and CDR2 SNEGSKA (reference sequence). CDR3 sequence: CSASIDPESYEQYF. DNA for the CDR3: TGCAGTGCTAGTATAGATCCCGAGTCCTACGAGCAGTACTTC.

The J gene is TRBJ2-1, the V gene TRBV6-2 or TRBV6-3; TRBD2 matches at 7 bases. This CDR3 is built from 12 residues. Trimming at V came to 9 bases and at J to 3 bases, leaving 2 bases not matched to a gene. CDR1 and CDR2 from the germline V gene are MNHEY and SVGEGT. The CDR3 reads CASLADYNEQFF. Here the CDR3 DNA reads TGTGCCAGTCTAGCGGACTACAATGAGCAGTTCTTC.

This clonotype was counted many times. The rearrangement uses TRBV25-1 and TRBJ1-1; D call uncertain. Per the germline V gene, CDR1 is MGHDK and CDR2 is SYGVNS. The CDR3 sequence is 17 residues long. The V gene lost 1 base and the J gene lost 1 base, with 16 bases spanning the gap. The CDR3 here is CASSELGGRRTNTEAFF. CDR3 coding DNA: TGTGCCAGCAGTGAATTGGGAGGGCGGCGGACGAACACTGAAGCTTTCTTT.

Comment on this clonotype: A much larger clone lies one base from this, so it may be a read error. V and J are TRBV5-5 and TRBJ1-2, with TRBD1 matching over 7 bases. This CDR3 region has 16 residues. Per germline, CDR1 SGHKS and CDR2 YYEKEE (reference sequence). The CDR3 coding sequence is TGTGCCAGCAGCTTGGGTACCTGGACAGGAGTGTTTGGCGACACCTTC. It yields the protein CASSLGTWTGVFGDTF.

At least ten counts were recorded for this clonotype. This chain joins TRBV20-1 and TRBJ2-5; D remains unclear. The CDR3 totals 13 residues. Germline-derived CDR1 and CDR2 are DFQATT and SNEGSKA (reference sequence). Trimming left V 8 bases short and J 2 bases short, with 15 bases between. Here the CDR3 reads CSTHTEHQETQYF. The CDR3 bases are TGCAGTACCCACACGGAACATCAAGAGACCCAGTACTTC.

A note on this clonotype: A much larger clone lies a single base off, so this may be a read error. The chain couples TRBV4-1 to TRBJ2-3; TRBD1 aligns across 7 bases. The CDR3 totals 16 residues. Germline loops: CDR1 MGHRA, CDR2 YSYEKL. The DNA of the CDR3 is TGCGCCATCAGCCAAGATGTCGACAGGGCAGAAGATACGCAGTATTTT. Its protein product is CAISQDVDRAEDTQYF.

There are many counts of this clonotype. The chain joins TRBV20-1 to TRBJ2-1; 7 bases are shared with TRBD2. V shed 6 bases and J 7 bases; nucleotides not matched to a gene: 12. The CDR3 totals 14 residues. Germline V gene sequence: CDR1 DFQATT, CDR2 SNEGSKA (reference sequence). The CDR3 DNA reads as TGCAGTGCCCGAAAGGGTCTAGCGGAAAATGAGCAGTTCTTC. Translation gives CSARKGLAENEQFF.